This TCR beta chain is from a study of blood T cell repertoires in COVID-19. Study background: Sites in the United States, Italy and Spain provided acute and convalescent COVID-19 samples. T cells, B-cell-depleted T cells, or PBMCs supplied cDNA or gDNA.

In the original processing: Reference gene primer amplification gave estimated nucleated cell counts. TCRdb keeps only in-frame clones here, not all; method: immunoSEQ multiplex PCR. V and J calls and clone size come straight from that table; D and trimming were deduced from the DNA. In the table there are 240,000 or so clones, around 86% of which are singletons. The CDR3 sequence is 14 residues long. Germline V gene sequence: CDR1 SGHTS, CDR2 YDEGEE. The J segment lost 4 bases and the V segment lost 7 bases, leaving 7 bases of the junction unmatched. The sequenced material came from peripheral blood. The chain joins TRBV5-8 to TRBJ2-2, with 7 positions matching TRBD1. The sequence came from a woman in her 70s with active or convalescent COVID-19. The CDR3 reads CASFRDSPTGELFF. In DNA, the CDR3 is TGTGCCAGCTTCAGGGACAGTCCCACCGGGGAGCTGTTTTTT. The full variable domain, its missing parts supplied by reference TRBV5-8 and TRBJ2-2, is EAGVTQSPTHLIKTRGQQATLRCSPISGHTSVYWYQQALGLGLQFLLWYDEGEERNRGNFPPRFSGRQFPNYSSELNVNALELEDSALYLCASFRDSPTGELFFGEGSRLTVL.